This T cell receptor beta chain was profiled in a study of shared clonotypes between healthy human individuals. Several immunoSEQ 96-well plates shared each subset's DNA, each plate a replicate. This table comes from immunoSEQ multiplex PCR, and its TCRdb copy is limited to in-frame clones, with some not included. The sample gives fewer than 3 million clones, just under 95% of which show up once; approximately 0.4% is in the top ten. The V and J ends lost 3 bases and 9 bases respectively, with 18 bases between them. Germline CDR1 and CDR2: SQVTM and ANQGSEA. The CDR3 extends over 14 amino acids. Division of CD4+ cells produced a CD45RA+ naive subset and a CD45RA-negative memory subset.

This receptor was identified in a man aged 18 to 30 in good health. Some clones in this sample may be carry-over from other donors' samples. The sample consisted of naive CD4+ T cells from PBMCs. This sample's subset: CD45RA+ positively selected. This chain connects TRBV29-1 to TRBJ2-1; TRBD2 might be the D (6 bases). The CDR3 here is CSVEEGLKLGEQFF. The CDR3 DNA reads as TGCAGCGTTGAGGAGGGTCTGAAACTTGGTGAGCAGTTCTTC.